These 28 T cell receptor beta chains were all obtained from the same sample, sequenced in a study of OX40 agonist ivuxolimab in advanced cancers. Only in-frame clones appear in the TCRdb table, and some are missing; sequencing was by immunoSEQ multiplex PCR. The data show approximately 39,000 clones, with approximately 90% seen just once and 9.5% to 15% held by the top ten. The source material was CD4+ or CD8+ T cells sorted from blood, sampled in a trial of the OX40 agonist ivuxolimab. These receptors came from an adult with an advanced solid tumor such as melanoma, head and neck, liver or kidney cancer.

The gene calls are TRBV4-1 and TRBJ2-7; the D is unclear. Germline V CDR1 and CDR2: MGHRA, YSYEKL. Deletions cut 1 base from V and 1 base from J, with 14 bases between. CDR3 length: 16 residues. This CDR3 is CASSQVVSVPSYEQYF. For the CDR3, the DNA is TGCGCCAGCAGCCAAGTCGTGTCGGTACCGTCCTACGAGCAGTACTTC.

The chain uses TRBV27 and TRBJ2-3, with TRBD2 matching 10 bases. CDR1 is MNHEY and CDR2 is SMNVEV in the germline V gene (reference sequence). J was trimmed by 3 bases and V by 4 bases; bases with no gene match: 7. This CDR3 region has 16 residues. DNA for the CDR3: TGTGCCAGCAGTTCCTTCCTAGCGGGAGTAACAGATACGCAGTATTTT. Translated: CASSSFLAGVTDTQYF.

The V gene is TRBV28, the J gene TRBJ2-7; perhaps TRBD2 as D (6 bases). Germline V CDR1 and CDR2: MDHEN, SYDVKM. Trimming took off 3 bases at V and 6 bases at J, with 15 bases between the two ends. The CDR3 covers 14 residues. The CDR3, as DNA: TGTGCCAGCAGTTTTGGGGGGTCCCCCCCCGAGCAGTACTTC. It translates to CASSFGGSPPEQYF.

This clone was counted only a few times. The chain carries TRBV13 and TRBJ2-5, with TRBD2 matching 7 bases. CDR1 is PRHDT, CDR2 FYEKMQ, per germline (reference sequence). This CDR3 has 16 residues. V shed 3 bases and J 5 bases; nucleotides not matched to a gene: 12. The CDR3 DNA reads as TGTGCCAGCAGCTTTGGGGGGGTAGGGAGGCCCGAGACCCAGTACTTC. Its translation is CASSFGGVGRPETQYF.

The chain links TRBV7-4 to TRBJ2-7; 9 bases are shared with TRBD2. The CDR3 is 16 residues long. Germline assignment: CDR1 SGHVT and CDR2 SQSDAQ. V was pared by 2 bases and J by 3 bases, with 8 bases of the junction left unmatched. The CDR3 sequence is CASSLSGTSNFYEQYF. The CDR3, as DNA: TGTGCCAGCAGCTTATCGGGGACTAGCAACTTCTACGAGCAGTACTTC.

The rearrangement links TRBV7-9 to TRBJ2-7, with 9 bases that match TRBD1. Trimming at V came to 1 base and at J to 1 base, leaving 8 bases not matched to a gene. The CDR3 is 17 residues long. CDR1 SEHNR and CDR2 FQNEAQ come from the germline V gene (reference sequence). CDR3 bases: TGTGCCAGCAGCTTAGTCGTCGGACAGGGGTATTCCTACGAGCAGTACTTC. The encoded protein is CASSLVVGQGYSYEQYF. The variable domain in full, with the rest retrieved from reference TRBV7-9 and TRBJ2-7, is DTGVSQNPRHKITKRGQNVTFRCDPISEHNRLYWYRQTLGQGPEFLTYFQNEAQLEKSRLLSDRFSAERPKGSFSTLEIQRTEQGDSAMYLCASSLVVGQGYSYEQYFGPGTRLTVT.

The chain employs TRBV7-3 and TRBJ2-2; no definite D call. Trimming removed 5 bases from V and 6 bases from J, with 16 bases in between. CDR3 length: 15 residues. Germline CDR1 is SGHTA and CDR2 is FQGTGA. CDR3 residues: CASSPLTRGAGELFF. In DNA, the CDR3 is TGTGCCAGCAGCCCCTTGACCCGTGGTGCCGGGGAGCTGTTTTTT.

The chain has TRBV28 and TRBJ1-2; D possibly corresponds to TRBD1 (5 bases). Germline assignment: CDR1 MDHEN and CDR2 SYDVKM. The CDR3 has 13 residues. Deletions cut 3 bases from V and 6 bases from J, with 11 bases between. CDR3 sequence: CASSFRLGDGYTF. CDR3 nucleotide sequence: TGTGCCAGCAGTTTCCGGCTAGGGGATGGCTACACCTTC.

The chain combines TRBV5-6 with TRBJ2-7, with 7 nucleotides matching TRBD1. Unmatched junction bases numbered 2, after V lost 2 bases and J lost 0 bases. The CDR3 has 14 residues. Germline V gene data show CDR1 as SGHDT and CDR2 as YYEEEE. Here the CDR3 DNA reads TGTGCCAGCAGCTTTGACAGGGACTCCTACGAGCAGTACTTC. Protein: CASSFDRDSYEQYF.

The rearrangement joins TRBV28 to TRBJ1-4, with TRBD1 as a possible D gene (5 bases). Germline-derived CDR1 and CDR2 are MDHEN and SYDVKM. This CDR3 comprises 18 residues. Between the trimmed V and J ends, which lost 4 bases and 10 bases, there was a span of 28 bases. CDR3 loop: CASSSLRRRHLGGGKLFF. CDR3 nucleotides: TGTGCCAGCAGTTCCCTTCGGAGGCGACACTTGGGGGGGGGAAAACTGTTTTTT.

The chain couples TRBV1 to TRBJ1-2; TRBD1 is the table's D call, not checked against the DNA. TRBV1 is a pseudogene segment. This CDR3 has 15 amino acids. CDR3 DNA sequence: TGCACCAGCAGCCGCAAGCACAGGGGATGGCGAGGCTACACCTTC. Amino acids: CTSSRKHRGWRGYTF.

The chain couples TRBV7-2 to TRBJ2-7, with 12 bases that match TRBD2. V gave up 0 bases and J gave up 4 bases; unmatched junction bases: 4. The CDR3 is 16 residues long. Germline loops: CDR1 SGHTA, CDR2 FQGNSA. CDR3 in amino acids: CASSLAGLAGWYEQYF. The CDR3 bases are TGTGCCAGCAGCTTAGCCGGACTAGCGGGATGGTACGAGCAGTACTTC.

This chain connects TRBV19 to TRBJ1-2; TRBD1 matches 7 bases. V trimming: 9 bases; J trimming: 4 bases; junction bases outside the gene matches: 8. CDR1 and CDR2 (germline): LNHDA, SQIVND (reference sequence). The CDR3 is 13 amino acids. The CDR3 loop reads CASQGQLPYGYTF. CDR3 nucleotides: TGTGCCAGCCAGGGACAGCTCCCCTATGGCTACACCTTC. The full variable domain, completed using reference TRBV19 and TRBJ1-2, is DGGITQSPKYLFRKEGQNVTLSCEQNLNHDAMYWYRQDPGQGLRLIYYSQIVNDFQKGDIAEGYSVSREKKESFPLTVTSAQKNPTAFYLCASQGQLPYGYTFGSGTRLTVV.

The CDR3 protein is CASSDRPGQGREQYF. The CDR3 coding sequence is TGTGCCAGCAGTGATCGGCCGGGACAGGGGCGCGAGCAGTACTTC. The gene calls are TRBV6-1 and TRBJ2-7; 10 positions agree with TRBD1. The germline V gene has CDR1 MNHNS and CDR2 SASEGT. J was trimmed by 6 bases and V by 3 bases; bases with no gene match: 8. The CDR3 has 15 amino acids.

The chain recombines TRBV15 with TRBJ2-7, with D possibly matching TRBD1 (5 bases). V was clipped by 0 bases and J by 2 bases, with 14 bases between them. The germline gives CDR1 LNHNV, CDR2 YYDKDF (reference sequence). The CDR3 contains 16 residues. The CDR3 here is CATSRDPAGKTYEQYF. CDR3 nucleotide sequence: TGTGCCACCAGCAGAGACCCGGCAGGGAAGACCTACGAGCAGTACTTC. The full variable domain, its missing parts supplied by reference TRBV15 and TRBJ2-7, is DAMVIQNPRYQVTQFGKPVTLSCSQTLNHNVMYWYQQKSSQAPKLLFHYYDKDFNNEADTPDNFQSRRPNTSFCFLDIRSPGLGDTAMYLCATSRDPAGKTYEQYFGPGTRLTVT.

DNA of the CDR3: TGTGCCAGCAGCTTAATAGCGGGAGCCTACGAGCAGTACTTC. Translated: CASSLIAGAYEQYF. The chain recombines TRBV7-2 with TRBJ2-7, with TRBD2 matching over 9 bases. The V gene's germline CDR1 is SGHTA and CDR2 FQGNSA. This CDR3 is built from 14 residues. Trimming at V came to 2 bases and at J to 2 bases, leaving 1 base not matched to a gene. The full variable domain, in which reference TRBV7-2 and TRBJ2-7 provide the parts outside the CDR3, is GAGVSQSPSNKVTEKGKDVELRCDPISGHTALYWYRQSLGQGLEFLIYFQGNSAPDKSGLPSDRFSAERTGGSVSTLTIQRTQQEDSAVYLCASSLIAGAYEQYFGPGTRLTVT.

The chain recombines TRBV7-2 with TRBJ2-7, with TRBD2 matching over 7 bases. The CDR3 covers 16 residues. CDR1 and CDR2 (germline): SGHTA, FQGNSA. Germline trimming cut 5 bases from V and 0 bases from J; bases unmatched to any gene: 10. This CDR3 is CASSPPSGPFSYEQYF. The CDR3 nucleotides are TGTGCCAGCAGCCCTCCTAGCGGACCCTTCTCCTACGAGCAGTACTTC.

The chain uses TRBV11-2 and TRBJ2-3, with D perhaps matching TRBD1 or TRBD2 (5 bases each). Germline V gene lookup returns CDR1 SGHAT and CDR2 FQNNGV. CDR3 size: 16 residues. Trimming pared 4 bases from V and 2 bases from J, leaving 16 bases between. CDR3 sequence (DNA): TGTGCCAGCAGCTCAGGTTGGGGGTGGGACACAGATACGCAGTATTTT. Its protein is CASSSGWGWDTDTQYF.

This clone turned up a few times. The V gene is TRBV9, the J gene TRBJ2-2; TRBD1 matches at 8 bases. The junction had 6 bases not matched to a gene; V was cut back by 4 bases and J by 7 bases. CDR3 length equals 14 residues. The germline V gene encodes CDR1 SGDLS and CDR2 YYNGEE. The CDR3 coding sequence is TGTGCCAGCAGCCCCCAGGGGGCGGGCGGGGAGCTGTTTTTT. Amino acid sequence: CASSPQGAGGELFF.

This clone was seen a few times. The CDR3 here is CASSASGSYEQYF. The DNA of the CDR3 is TGTGCCAGCAGTGCTAGCGGTTCCTACGAGCAGTACTTC. The rearrangement joins TRBV25-1 to TRBJ2-7, with 7 bases fitting TRBD2. Germline V lookup: CDR1 MGHDK, CDR2 SYGVNS. The CDR3 length is 13 residues. V was clipped by 4 bases and J by 1 base; unmatched bases: 1.

V gene TRBV7-8 combines with J gene TRBJ2-1, with D maybe TRBD2 (6 bases). Between the trimmed V and J ends, which lost 8 bases and 4 bases, there was a span of 18 bases. The length of the CDR3 is 15 residues. CDR1 is SGHVS, CDR2 FQNEAQ, per germline. The CDR3 bases are TGTGCCAGCCTTGCGGGGCTCGACACGTACAATGAGCAGTTCTTC. Its protein product is CASLAGLDTYNEQFF.

The chain links TRBV21-1 to TRBJ2-7; TRBD2 is the table's D call, not checked against the DNA. TRBV21-1 is termed a pseudogene. The CDR3 has 14 amino acids. CDR3 residues: CASSKDLSSYEQYF. The CDR3 DNA sequence: TGTGCCAGCAGCAAAGACCTAAGCTCCTACGAGCAGTACTTC.

The V and J genes are TRBV27 and TRBJ2-7, with unresolved D. Trimming left V 4 bases short and J 5 bases short, with 12 bases between. The V gene's germline CDR1 is MNHEY and CDR2 SMNVEV (reference sequence). This CDR3 contains 13 residues. The CDR3: CASSWGSWDEQYF. CDR3 nucleotides: TGTGCCAGCAGTTGGGGTAGTTGGGACGAGCAGTACTTC.

This sequence joins TRBV7-9 and TRBJ2-2; TRBD2 aligns across 7 bases. The length of the CDR3 is 15 residues. Trimming at V came to 5 bases and at J to 3 bases, leaving 6 bases not matched to a gene. CDR1 is SEHNR and CDR2 is FQNEAQ in the germline V gene (reference sequence). CDR3 region: CASSPGGGHTGELFF. Here the CDR3 DNA reads TGTGCCAGCAGCCCTGGCGGGGGACACACCGGGGAGCTGTTTTTT.

CDR3 in DNA: TGTGCCAGCAGCGTAGCTAGCCAAAACACCGGGGAGCTGTTTTTT. Translating it yields CASSVASQNTGELFF. This rearrangement joins TRBV9 to TRBJ2-2; tentatively, D is TRBD2 (5 bases). This CDR3 is built from 15 residues. The V gene's germline CDR1 is SGDLS and CDR2 YYNGEE. V was shortened by 0 bases and J by 2 bases, with 8 bases between the two germline ends.

This clone appeared once. This same CDR3 is encoded by further DNA sequences in the sample. J is TRBJ2-2 and V is TRBV6-5; D not certain. The V end was cut by 1 base, the J end by 4 bases, with 4 bases between. CDR3 length: 13 amino acids. Germline loops: CDR1 MNHEY, CDR2 SVGAGI. The CDR3 here is CASSYFSTGELFF. CDR3 in DNA: TGTGCCAGCAGTTACTTTAGCACCGGGGAGCTGTTTTTT.

The chain employs TRBV7-8 and TRBJ2-7; no clear D. V shed 5 bases and J shed 5 bases, with 16 bases lying between them. The V gene's germline CDR1 is SGHVS and CDR2 FQNEAQ. This CDR3 has 14 amino acids. CDR3 residues: CASSPRLGVDEQYF. The DNA for the CDR3 is TGTGCCAGCAGCCCCCGGTTAGGAGTGGACGAGCAGTACTTC.

Points on this clone: At one end, the junction sequence differs from germline, possibly due to a read error. The CDR3 reads CASSETHGVGYSQEAQYF. CDR3 DNA: TGTGCCAGCAGTGAAACCCATGGGGTGGGTTACTCACAAGAGGCCCAGTACTTC. The J gene is TRBJ2-5, the V gene TRBV27; D is uncertain. The V gene's germline CDR1 is MNHEY and CDR2 SMNVEV (reference sequence). The CDR3 loop spans 18 amino acids.